These 15 T cell receptor beta chains were sequenced from one sample in a study of shared clonotypes between healthy human individuals. Terminally differentiated effector memory CD45RA+ cells were excluded by CCR7 positive selection of CD45RO-negative cells. Sequencing used immunoSEQ multiplex PCR; TCRdb keeps in-frame clones, though not all of them. Counted here are 600,000 or so clones, roughly 95% occurring once; the ten biggest clones make up around 0.11%. The sample was naive CD8+ T cells sorted from blood. Receptors were obtained from a woman between 25 and 40 years old in good health.

V is TRBV19 and J is TRBJ2-7; 10 nucleotides match TRBD1. V was clipped by 6 bases and J by 3 bases; unmatched bases: 2. The germline V gene has CDR1 LNHDA and CDR2 SQIVND (reference sequence). CDR3 length: 13 residues. The CDR3 nucleotides are TGTGCCAGTAGCAGGACAGGGGGCTACGAGCAGTACTTC. Amino acid sequence: CASSRTGGYEQYF.

The gene calls are TRBV28 and TRBJ1-5, with 12 positions matching TRBD1. This CDR3 has 14 residues. The germline gives CDR1 MDHEN, CDR2 SYDVKM. V shed 6 bases, J shed 7 bases, and the junction held 4 bases outside the gene matches. The CDR3 reads CASRGTGGRQPQHF. For the CDR3, the DNA is TGTGCCAGCAGGGGGACAGGGGGCAGACAGCCCCAGCATTTT.

A single count supports this clone. Here the CDR3 DNA reads TGCGCCAGCAGCTTGGGGACTAGCACCCCCGACCCTGGGGAGCTGTTTTTT. Protein sequence: CASSLGTSTPDPGELFF. The rearrangement links TRBV5-1 to TRBJ2-2, with 8 bases aligning to TRBD2. CDR1 and CDR2 from the germline V gene are SGHRS and YFSETQ. V lost 0 bases and J lost 8; bases outside the gene matches: 12. This CDR3 is built from 17 residues.

Remarks on this clone: Additional DNA sequences in this sample encode the identical CDR3. The rearrangement links TRBV5-1 to TRBJ2-7, with no clear D. The CDR3 has 13 residues. CDR1 and CDR2 (germline): SGHRS, YFSETQ. Trimming removed 0 bases from V and 3 bases from J, with 7 bases in between. CDR3 DNA: TGCGCCAGCAGCTTGGCCCAGAGCTACGAGCAGTACTTC. It encodes CASSLAQSYEQYF. Combining the CDR3 with reference TRBV5-1 and TRBJ2-7 gives the whole variable domain KAGVTQTPRYLIKTRGQQVTLSCSPISGHRSVSWYQQTPGQGLQFLFEYFSETQRNKGNFPGRFSGRQFSNSRSEMNVSTLELGDSALYLCASSLAQSYEQYFGPGTRLTVT.

J is TRBJ2-2 and V is TRBV19; TRBD1 agrees at 8 bases. CDR3 length: 15 residues. CDR1 is LNHDA, CDR2 SQIVND, per germline (reference sequence). After removal of 7 bases from V and 1 base from J, the junction contained 5 bases not matched to a gene. DNA of the CDR3: TGTGCCAGTAAGGAAGACAGGGGGAACACCGGGGAGCTGTTTTTT. Encoded protein: CASKEDRGNTGELFF.

V usage is TRBV10-3 and J usage is TRBJ2-1; possible D gene TRBD1, 6 bases. Looked up from germline, CDR1 is ENHRY and CDR2 is SYGVKD. The V gene lost 7 bases and the J gene lost 4 bases, with 20 bases spanning the gap. The CDR3 is made up of 16 amino acids. The CDR3 DNA sequence: TGTGCCATCACTGGGGACACCTCGCTCGCTTACAATGAGCAGTTCTTC. Translation: CAITGDTSLAYNEQFF.

A single count supports this clone. The CDR3 DNA reads TGTGCCAGTAGCCCAATCATTCCGGGACAGGAGAGTAACGAGCAGTACTTC. Its translation is CASSPIIPGQESNEQYF. The chain recombines TRBV19 with TRBJ2-7; 8 bases are a match to TRBD1. There are 17 residues in the CDR3. Per the germline V gene, CDR1 is LNHDA and CDR2 is SQIVND (reference sequence). V lost 6 bases and J lost 5; bases outside the gene matches: 18.

The V and J genes are TRBV25-1 and TRBJ1-1; no definite D call. The germline V and J ends were trimmed by 7 bases and 3 bases, with 12 bases remaining between them. This CDR3 is built from 13 residues. The V gene's germline CDR1 is MGHDK and CDR2 SYGVNS. The CDR3 loop is CASMGIGDTEAFF. The CDR3 DNA sequence: TGTGCCAGCATGGGGATTGGGGACACTGAAGCTTTCTTT.

In this sample, this clone turned up once. The J gene is TRBJ2-7, the V gene TRBV19; possible D gene TRBD2, 6 bases. V dropped 5 bases and J dropped 3 bases, with 11 bases sitting between them. Germline assignment: CDR1 LNHDA and CDR2 SQIVND (reference sequence). The CDR3 runs 13 residues. The CDR3 bases are TGTGCCAGTAGTGGTCGGGAGAACTACGAGCAGTACTTC. This encodes CASSGRENYEQYF.

The chain uses TRBV7-9 and TRBJ2-3; TRBD2 aligns across 10 bases. CDR1 and CDR2 from the germline V gene are SEHNR and FQNEAQ (reference sequence). V shed 3 bases, J shed 1 base, and the junction held 10 bases outside the gene matches. The CDR3 spans 18 residues. CDR3 nucleotide sequence: TGTGCCAGCAGCTTGGGAGCGGGAGGGCCTCCTCGCACAGATACGCAGTATTTT. This translates into CASSLGAGGPPRTDTQYF.

The chain joins TRBV27 to TRBJ2-7; 9 bases map to TRBD2. Germline CDR1 is MNHEY and CDR2 is SMNVEV (reference sequence). V was pared by 5 bases and J by 7 bases, with 15 bases of the junction left unmatched. The CDR3 runs 16 residues. The CDR3 loop is CASSPHSGSGVGEQYF. The CDR3 region has the DNA TGTGCCAGCAGTCCCCATAGCGGGAGTGGGGTCGGGGAGCAGTACTTC.

The V and J genes are TRBV2 and TRBJ1-1; 7 bases map to TRBD1. CDR3 length: 15 residues. Germline CDR1 reads SNHLY; CDR2 reads FYNNEI. V trimming: 8 bases; J trimming: 6 bases; junction bases outside the gene matches: 15. CDR3 amino acids: CASCAKMTGRPEAFF. CDR3 sequence (DNA): TGTGCCAGCTGCGCCAAGATGACAGGGCGCCCTGAAGCTTTCTTT.

The genes are TRBV9 and TRBJ1-5; D unclear. This CDR3 is built from 14 residues. V lost 0 bases and J lost 0, with 4 bases in between. CDR1 and CDR2 (germline): SGDLS, YYNGEE. CDR3 sequence (DNA): TGTGCCAGCAGCGTAGGAATTAGCAATCAGCCCCAGCATTTT. Residues: CASSVGISNQPQHF.

The rearrangement links TRBV5-4 to TRBJ2-7, with D maybe TRBD2 (7 bases). Germline-derived CDR1 and CDR2 are SGHNT and YYREEE (reference sequence). V was trimmed by 2 bases and J by 8 bases, leaving 17 bases between them. The CDR3 sequence is 14 residues long. In DNA, the CDR3 is TGTGCCAGCAGCTTAGCGGGAACAGGGAACAAGCAGTACTTC. It translates to CASSLAGTGNKQYF.

The chain uses TRBV7-8 and TRBJ2-7, with no clear D. V lost 2 bases and J 1 base, leaving 9 bases between the germline ends. The V gene's germline CDR1 is SGHVS and CDR2 FQNEAQ. The CDR3 runs to 14 residues. The CDR3 bases are TGTGCCAGCAGCTTACTCGGGCGTTCCTACGAGCAGTACTTC. Its protein product is CASSLLGRSYEQYF.